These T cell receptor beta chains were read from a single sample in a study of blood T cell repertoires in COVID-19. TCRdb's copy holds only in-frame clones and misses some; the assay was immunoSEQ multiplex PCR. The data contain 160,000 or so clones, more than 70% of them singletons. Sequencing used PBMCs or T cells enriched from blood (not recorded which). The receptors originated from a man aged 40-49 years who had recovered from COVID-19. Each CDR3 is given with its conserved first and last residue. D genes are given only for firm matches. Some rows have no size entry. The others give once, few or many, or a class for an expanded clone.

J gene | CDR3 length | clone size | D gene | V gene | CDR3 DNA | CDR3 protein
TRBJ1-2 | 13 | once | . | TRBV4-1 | TGCGCCACTGCCCCGGGGTCTAACTATGGCTACACCTTC | CATAPGSNYGYTF
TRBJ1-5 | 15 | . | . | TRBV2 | TGTGCCAGCCGCACCTCCAGGGCCAGCAATCAGCCCCAGCATTTT | CASRTSRASNQPQHF
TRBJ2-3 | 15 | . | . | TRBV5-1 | TGCGCCAGCAGCTTGCAATTCGAGATGGGCGATACGCAGTATTTT | CASSLQFEMGDTQYF
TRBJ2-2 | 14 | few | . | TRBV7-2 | TGTGCCAGCAGCTTCAGCGGGTACACCGGGGAGCTGTTTTTT | CASSFSGYTGELFF
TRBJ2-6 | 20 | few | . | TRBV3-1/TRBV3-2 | TGTGCCAGCAGCACCTATTCGGAGGTCCACTTACGGCGCGGGGCCAACGTCCTGACTTTC | CASSTYSEVHLRRGANVLTF
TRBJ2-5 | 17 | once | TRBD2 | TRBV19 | TGTGCCAGTAGTCAGACTCTTAGCGGGGGGGCCGGAGGGACCCAGTACTTC | CASSQTLSGGAGGTQYF
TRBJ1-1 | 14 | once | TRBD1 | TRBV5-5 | TGTGCCAGCAGCCAGTACAGGGGGGGAACTGAAGCTTTCTTT | CASSQYRGGTEAFF
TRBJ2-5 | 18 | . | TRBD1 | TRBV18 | TGTGCCAGCTCACCACGTCCGGGACAGGGCCCCTACCAAGAGACCCAGTACTTC | CASSPRPGQGPYQETQYF
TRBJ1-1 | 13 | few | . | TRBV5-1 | TGCGCCAGCAGCTCCGAAACAGGGACTGAAGCTTTCTTT | CASSSETGTEAFF
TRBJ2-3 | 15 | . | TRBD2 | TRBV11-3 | TGTGCCAGCAGCGGGAGCGGGGGGGTTTCAGATACGCAGTATTTT | CASSGSGGVSDTQYF
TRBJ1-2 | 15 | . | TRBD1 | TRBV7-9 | TGTGCCAGCAGCTTGGGGACAGTTATAGGGTATGGCTACACCTTC | CASSLGTVIGYGYTF
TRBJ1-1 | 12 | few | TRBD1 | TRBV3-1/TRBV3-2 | TGTGCCAGCAGCCGAGGGACAGCCGAAGCTTTCTTT | CASSRGTAEAFF
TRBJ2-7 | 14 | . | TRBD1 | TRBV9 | TGTGCCAGCAGCGAGGGACAGGGAGTCTACGAGCAGTACTTC | CASSEGQGVYEQYF
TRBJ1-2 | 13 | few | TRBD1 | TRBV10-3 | TGTGCCATCAGTGACGACAGGGGCCATGGCTACACCTTC | CAISDDRGHGYTF
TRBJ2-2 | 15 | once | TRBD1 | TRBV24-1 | TGTGCCACAGGGGGCGCCGCAGGAATAGCCGGGGAGCTGTTTTTT | CATGGAAGIAGELFF
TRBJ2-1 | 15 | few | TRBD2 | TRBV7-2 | TGTGCCAGCAGCTCTTTAGCGGGGGTATACAATGAGCAGTTCTTC | CASSSLAGVYNEQFF
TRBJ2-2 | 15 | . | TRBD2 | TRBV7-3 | TGTGCCAGCAGCTTAGCTAGCGGGGGAACCGGGGAGCTGTTTTTT | CASSLASGGTGELFF
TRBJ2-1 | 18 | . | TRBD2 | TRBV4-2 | TGTGCCAGCAGCCAAGATCGATCAGCGGGGAGCTCCTACAATGAGCAGTTCTTC | CASSQDRSAGSSYNEQFF
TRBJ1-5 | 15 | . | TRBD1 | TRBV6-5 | TGTGCCAGCAGTAGACAGGGGATGGGCAATCAGCCCCAGCATTTT | CASSRQGMGNQPQHF
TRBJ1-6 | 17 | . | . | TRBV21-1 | TGTGCCAGCAGCAAAGAGGGCGGGACAGGCTATAATTCACCCCTCCACTTT | CASSKEGGTGYNSPLHF
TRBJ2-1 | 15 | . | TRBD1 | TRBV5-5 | TGTGCCAGCAGCTTGGGGACAGGGCTAGGAAATGAGCAGTTCTTC | CASSLGTGLGNEQFF
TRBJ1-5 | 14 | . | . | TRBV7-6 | TGTGCCAGCAGCTTAACCGGGGGAAGGGGGCCCCAGCATTTT | CASSLTGGRGPQHF